This T cell receptor beta chain was sequenced for a study of blood T cell repertoires in COVID-19. Study at large: The origin of the acute and convalescent COVID-19 samples was the United States, Italy and Spain. In each case, the material was cDNA or gDNA derived from T cells, B-cell-depleted T cells, or PBMCs.

Germline lookup yields CDR1 SGHNT and CDR2 YYREEE (reference sequence). Deletions cut 2 bases from V and 5 bases from J, with 13 bases between. This CDR3 is 15 amino acids long. Under the authors' procedure: How many nucleated cells were present was estimated from reference gene primer amplification. The method was immunoSEQ multiplex PCR; TCRdb's version includes in-frame clones alone and lacks a portion of them. That table supplies the V and J calls and clone size; D and trimming were determined from the DNA. Of 250,000 or so clones listed, just under 90% are singletons. During active infection, Seattle patients enrolled and were then monitored through disease.

The sequenced sample consisted of peripheral blood. This clonotype was obtained from a man aged 30 to 39 with COVID-19, enrolled during active disease. The rearrangement uses TRBV5-4 and TRBJ2-2; D is ambiguous. The CDR3 region is CASSLSVPRTGELFF. CDR3 DNA sequence: TGTGCCAGCAGCTTATCGGTACCAAGAACCGGGGAGCTGTTTTTT.